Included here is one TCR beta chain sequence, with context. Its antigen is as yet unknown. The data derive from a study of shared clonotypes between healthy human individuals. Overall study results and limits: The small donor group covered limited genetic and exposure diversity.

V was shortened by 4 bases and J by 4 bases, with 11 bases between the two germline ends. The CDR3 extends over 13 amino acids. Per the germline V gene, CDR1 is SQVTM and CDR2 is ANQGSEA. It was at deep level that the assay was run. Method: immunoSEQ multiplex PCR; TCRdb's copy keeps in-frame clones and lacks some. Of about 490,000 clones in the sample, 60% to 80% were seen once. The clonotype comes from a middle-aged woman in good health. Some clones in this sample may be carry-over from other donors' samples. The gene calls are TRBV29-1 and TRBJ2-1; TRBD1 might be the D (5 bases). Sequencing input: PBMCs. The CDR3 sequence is CSVAQTAYNEQFF. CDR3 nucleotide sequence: TGCAGCGTTGCTCAGACAGCGTACAATGAGCAGTTCTTC.